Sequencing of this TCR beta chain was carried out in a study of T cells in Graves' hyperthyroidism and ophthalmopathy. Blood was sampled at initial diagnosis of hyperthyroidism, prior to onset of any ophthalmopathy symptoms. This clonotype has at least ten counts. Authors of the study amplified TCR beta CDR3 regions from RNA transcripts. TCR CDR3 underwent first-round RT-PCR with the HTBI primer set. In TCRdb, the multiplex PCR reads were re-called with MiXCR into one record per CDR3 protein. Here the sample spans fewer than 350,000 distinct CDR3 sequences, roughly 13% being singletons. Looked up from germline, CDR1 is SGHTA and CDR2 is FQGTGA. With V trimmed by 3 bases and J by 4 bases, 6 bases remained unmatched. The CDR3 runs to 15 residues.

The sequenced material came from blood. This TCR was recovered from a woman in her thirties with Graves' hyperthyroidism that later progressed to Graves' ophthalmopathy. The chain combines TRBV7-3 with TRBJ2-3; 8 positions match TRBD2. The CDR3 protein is CASSFQAGAPDTQYF. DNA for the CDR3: TGTGCCAGCAGCTTCCAAGCGGGAGCCCCAGATACGCAGTATTTT.